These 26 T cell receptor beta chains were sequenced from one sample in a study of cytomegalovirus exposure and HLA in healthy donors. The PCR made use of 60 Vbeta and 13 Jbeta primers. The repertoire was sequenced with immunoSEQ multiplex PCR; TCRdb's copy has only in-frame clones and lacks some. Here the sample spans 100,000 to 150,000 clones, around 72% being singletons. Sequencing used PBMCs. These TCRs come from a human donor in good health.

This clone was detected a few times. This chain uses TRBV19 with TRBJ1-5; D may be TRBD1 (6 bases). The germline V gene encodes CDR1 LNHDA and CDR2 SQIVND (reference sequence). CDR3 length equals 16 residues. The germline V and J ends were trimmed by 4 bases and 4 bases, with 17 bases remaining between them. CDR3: CASSTLTGTHNQPQHF. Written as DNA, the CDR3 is TGTGCCAGTAGTACCCTAACAGGGACACATAATCAGCCCCAGCATTTT.

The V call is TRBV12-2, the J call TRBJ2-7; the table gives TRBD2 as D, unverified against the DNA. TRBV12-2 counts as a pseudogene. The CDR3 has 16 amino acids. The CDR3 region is CASRLAYRGASYEQYF. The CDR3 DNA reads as TGTGCAAGTCGCTTAGCGTATCGGGGGGCCTCCTACGAGCAGTACTTC.

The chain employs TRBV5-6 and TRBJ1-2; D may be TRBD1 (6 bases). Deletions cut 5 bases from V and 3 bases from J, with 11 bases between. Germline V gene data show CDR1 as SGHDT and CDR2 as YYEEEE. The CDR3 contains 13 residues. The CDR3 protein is CASRKDSDYGYTF. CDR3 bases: TGTGCCAGCAGAAAGGACAGTGACTATGGCTACACCTTC.

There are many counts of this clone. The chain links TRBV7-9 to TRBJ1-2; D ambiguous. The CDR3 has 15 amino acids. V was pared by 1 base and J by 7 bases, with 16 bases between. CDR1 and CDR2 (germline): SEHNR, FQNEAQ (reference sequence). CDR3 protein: CASSLEVGQMGGYTF. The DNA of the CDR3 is TGTGCCAGCAGCTTAGAGGTTGGGCAAATGGGTGGCTACACCTTC.

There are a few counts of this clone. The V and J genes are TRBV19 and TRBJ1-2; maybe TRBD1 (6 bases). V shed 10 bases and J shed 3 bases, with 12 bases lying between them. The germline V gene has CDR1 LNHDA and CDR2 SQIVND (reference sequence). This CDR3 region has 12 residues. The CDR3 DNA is TGTGCCATTAAGAAGGGGGACTATGGCTACACCTTC. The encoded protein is CAIKKGDYGYTF.

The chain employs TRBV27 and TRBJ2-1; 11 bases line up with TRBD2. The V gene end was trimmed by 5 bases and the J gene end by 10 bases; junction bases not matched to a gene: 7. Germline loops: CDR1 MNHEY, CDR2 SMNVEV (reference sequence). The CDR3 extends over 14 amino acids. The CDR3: CASSKLAGAGEQFF. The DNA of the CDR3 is TGTGCCAGCAGTAAACTAGCGGGGGCCGGGGAGCAGTTCTTC.

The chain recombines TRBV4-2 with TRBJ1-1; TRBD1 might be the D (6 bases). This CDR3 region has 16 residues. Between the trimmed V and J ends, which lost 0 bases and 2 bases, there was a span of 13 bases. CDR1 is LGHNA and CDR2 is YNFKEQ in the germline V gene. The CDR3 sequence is CASSQDPWTENTEAFF. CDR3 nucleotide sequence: TGTGCCAGCAGCCAAGATCCGTGGACAGAAAACACTGAAGCTTTCTTT.

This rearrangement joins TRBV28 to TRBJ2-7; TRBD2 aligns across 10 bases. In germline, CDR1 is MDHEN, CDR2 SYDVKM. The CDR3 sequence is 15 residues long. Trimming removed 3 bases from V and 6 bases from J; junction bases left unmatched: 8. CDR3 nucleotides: TGTGCCAGCAGTTTCAGCGGACTAGCGGCTAGCGAGCAGTACTTC. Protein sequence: CASSFSGLAASEQYF.

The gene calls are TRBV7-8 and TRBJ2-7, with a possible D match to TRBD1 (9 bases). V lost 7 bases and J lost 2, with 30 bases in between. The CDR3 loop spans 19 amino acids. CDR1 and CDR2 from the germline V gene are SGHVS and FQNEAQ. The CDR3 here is CASNPRGQGLAGKTYEQYF. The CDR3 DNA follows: TGTGCCAGCAACCCCCGTGGACAGGGGCTAGCGGGCAAGACCTACGAGCAGTACTTC.

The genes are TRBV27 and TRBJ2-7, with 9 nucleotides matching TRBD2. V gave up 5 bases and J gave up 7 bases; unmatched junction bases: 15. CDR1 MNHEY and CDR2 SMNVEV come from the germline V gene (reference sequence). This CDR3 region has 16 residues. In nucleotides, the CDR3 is TGTGCCAGCAGTAGGACTAAGCGGGGGGTTTTGGGTGAGCAGTACTTC. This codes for CASSRTKRGVLGEQYF.

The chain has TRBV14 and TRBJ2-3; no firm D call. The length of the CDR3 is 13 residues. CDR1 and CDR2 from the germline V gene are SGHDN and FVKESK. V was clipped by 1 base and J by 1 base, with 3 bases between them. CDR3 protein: CASSQGGTDTQYF. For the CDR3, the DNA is TGTGCCAGCAGCCAAGGCGGCACAGATACGCAGTATTTT.

For the CDR3, the DNA is TGTGCCAGCAGCTTGCCAGGGTCCAATCAGCCCCAGCATTTT. It translates to CASSLPGSNQPQHF. The J gene is TRBJ1-5, the V gene TRBV7-2; a possible D gene is TRBD1 (5 bases). The CDR3 consists of 14 residues. The germline V gene encodes CDR1 SGHTA and CDR2 FQGNSA. V was trimmed by 3 bases and J by 3 bases, leaving 9 bases between them. Combining the CDR3 with reference TRBV7-2 and TRBJ1-5 gives the whole variable domain GAGVSQSPSNKVTEKGKDVELRCDPISGHTALYWYRQSLGQGLEFLIYFQGNSAPDKSGLPSDRFSAERTGGSVSTLTIQRTQQEDSAVYLCASSLPGSNQPQHFGDGTRLSIL.

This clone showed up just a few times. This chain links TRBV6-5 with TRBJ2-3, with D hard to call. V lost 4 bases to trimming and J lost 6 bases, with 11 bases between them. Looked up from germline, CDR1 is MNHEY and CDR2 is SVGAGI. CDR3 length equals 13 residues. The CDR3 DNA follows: TGTGCCAGCAGTTTAGCCCACCTTGATACGCAGTATTTT. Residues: CASSLAHLDTQYF.

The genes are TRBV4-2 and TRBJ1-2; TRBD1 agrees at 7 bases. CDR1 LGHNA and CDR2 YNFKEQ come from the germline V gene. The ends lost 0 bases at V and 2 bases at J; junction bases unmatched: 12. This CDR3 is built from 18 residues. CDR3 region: CASSQEGGGGILNYGYTF. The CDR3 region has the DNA TGTGCCAGCAGCCAAGAAGGAGGGGGCGGAATACTGAACTATGGCTACACCTTC.

The CDR3 DNA reads as TGCGCCAGCAGCCGGGCGGGTTCCCCCTCATACACCGGGGAGCTGTTTTTT. It encodes CASSRAGSPSYTGELFF. V usage is TRBV5-1 and J usage is TRBJ2-2, with D perhaps TRBD2 (5 bases). The CDR3 is made up of 17 amino acids. The V end was cut by 4 bases, the J end by 3 bases, with 19 bases between. CDR1 is SGHRS and CDR2 is YFSETQ in the germline V gene.

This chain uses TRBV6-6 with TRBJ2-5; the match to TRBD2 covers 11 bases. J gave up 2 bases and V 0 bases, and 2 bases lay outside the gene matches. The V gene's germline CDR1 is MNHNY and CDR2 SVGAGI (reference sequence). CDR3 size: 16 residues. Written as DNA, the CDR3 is TGTGCCAGCAGTTACTCGACTAGCGGGACACAAGAGACCCAGTACTTC. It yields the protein CASSYSTSGTQETQYF.

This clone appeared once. CDR3: CASSIGADNSPLHF. The CDR3 DNA is TGTGCCAGTAGTATTGGGGCAGATAATTCACCCCTCCACTTT. The chain has TRBV19 and TRBJ1-6; maybe TRBD1 (5 bases). The CDR3 runs to 14 residues. The V and J ends lost 3 bases and 5 bases respectively, with 8 bases between them. CDR1 is LNHDA and CDR2 is SQIVND in the germline V gene (reference sequence).

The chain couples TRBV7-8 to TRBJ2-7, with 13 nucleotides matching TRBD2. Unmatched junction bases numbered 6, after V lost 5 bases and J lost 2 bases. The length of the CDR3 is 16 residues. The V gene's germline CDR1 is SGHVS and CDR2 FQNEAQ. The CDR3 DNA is TGTGCCAGCAGCCCGAGAACTAGCGGGGGGGCCTACGAGCAGTACTTC. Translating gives CASSPRTSGGAYEQYF.

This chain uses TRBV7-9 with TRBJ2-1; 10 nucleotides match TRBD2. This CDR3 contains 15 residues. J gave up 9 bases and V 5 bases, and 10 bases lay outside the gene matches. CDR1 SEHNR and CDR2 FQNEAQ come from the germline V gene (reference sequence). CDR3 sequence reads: CASSRGASGGGEQFF. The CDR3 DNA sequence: TGTGCCAGCAGCCGGGGGGCTAGCGGGGGTGGTGAGCAGTTCTTC.

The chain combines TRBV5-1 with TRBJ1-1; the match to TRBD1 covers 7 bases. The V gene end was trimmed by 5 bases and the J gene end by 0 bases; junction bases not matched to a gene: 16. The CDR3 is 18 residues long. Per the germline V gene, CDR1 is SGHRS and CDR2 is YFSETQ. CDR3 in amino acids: CASSLTGLRPPLNTEAFF. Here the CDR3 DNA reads TGCGCCAGCAGTTTGACAGGGCTTCGTCCCCCTTTGAACACTGAAGCTTTCTTT.

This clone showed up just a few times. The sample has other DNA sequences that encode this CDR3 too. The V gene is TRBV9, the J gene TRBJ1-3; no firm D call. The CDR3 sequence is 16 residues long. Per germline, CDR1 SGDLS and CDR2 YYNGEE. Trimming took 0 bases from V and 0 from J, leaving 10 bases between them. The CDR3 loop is CASSVVGRASGNTIYF. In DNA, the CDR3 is TGTGCCAGCAGCGTAGTCGGGAGGGCCTCTGGAAACACCATATATTTT. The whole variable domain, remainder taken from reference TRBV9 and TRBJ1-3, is DSGVTQTPKHLITATGQRVTLRCSPRSGDLSVYWYQQSLDQGLQFLIQYYNGEERAKGNILERFSAQQFPDLHSELNLSSLELGDSALYFCASSVVGRASGNTIYFGEGSWLTVV.

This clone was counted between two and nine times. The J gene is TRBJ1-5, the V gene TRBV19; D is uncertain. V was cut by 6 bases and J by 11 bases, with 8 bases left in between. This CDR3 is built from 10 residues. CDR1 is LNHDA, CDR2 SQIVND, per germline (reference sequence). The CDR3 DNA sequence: TGTGCCAGTAGCGGGGAGTCCCAGCATTTT. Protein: CASSGESQHF.

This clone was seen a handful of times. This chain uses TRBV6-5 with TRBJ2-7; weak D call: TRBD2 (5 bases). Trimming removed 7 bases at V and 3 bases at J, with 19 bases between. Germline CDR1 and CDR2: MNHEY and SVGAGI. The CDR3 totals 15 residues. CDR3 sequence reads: CASKGRRLPNYEQYF. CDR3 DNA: TGTGCCAGCAAAGGAAGGCGACTACCCAACTACGAGCAGTACTTC.

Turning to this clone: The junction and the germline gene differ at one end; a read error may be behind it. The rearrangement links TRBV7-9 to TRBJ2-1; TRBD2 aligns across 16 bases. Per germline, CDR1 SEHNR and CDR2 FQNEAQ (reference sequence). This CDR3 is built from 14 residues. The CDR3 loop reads CASGEGLAGGPTLF. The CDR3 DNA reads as TGTGCCAGCGGAGAGGGACTAGCGGGAGGGCCTACCCTCTTC.

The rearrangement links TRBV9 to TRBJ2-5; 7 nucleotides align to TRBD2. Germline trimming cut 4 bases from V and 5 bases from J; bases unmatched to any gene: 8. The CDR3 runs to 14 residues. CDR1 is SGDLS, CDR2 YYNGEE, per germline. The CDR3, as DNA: TGTGCCAGCAGCCCGGGAGGACGTGGGGAGACCCAGTACTTC. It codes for CASSPGGRGETQYF.

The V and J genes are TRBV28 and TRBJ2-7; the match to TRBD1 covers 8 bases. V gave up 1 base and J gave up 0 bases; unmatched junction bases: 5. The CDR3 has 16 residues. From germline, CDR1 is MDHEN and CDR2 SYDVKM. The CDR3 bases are TGTGCCAGCAGTTTATACAGGGGGTACAGCTCCTACGAGCAGTACTTC. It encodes CASSLYRGYSSYEQYF.